This T cell receptor (beta chain) was profiled in a study of blood T cell repertoires in COVID-19. The wider study: Specimens from acute and convalescent COVID-19 originated in the United States, Italy and Spain. PBMCs, B-cell-depleted T cells, or T cells were the source of the cDNA or gDNA that made up the material.

Trimming cost V 3 bases and J 3 bases, with 16 bases left between them. The CDR3 has 16 amino acids. Looked up from germline, CDR1 is KGHSH and CDR2 is LQKENI. Original analysis: Amplification of reference gene primers provided the estimated nucleated cell counts. The repertoire was sequenced with immunoSEQ multiplex PCR; TCRdb's copy has only in-frame clones and lacks some. V and J calls plus clone size are reproduced from that table; the DNA served to infer D and trimming. The sample records about 370,000 clones, nearly 90% being singletons. Symptom resolution, clearance, or two negative PCRs marked the recovered donors of Cohort 3.

The receptor's source is a woman younger than 45 who had recovered from COVID-19. The sample consisted of PBMCs or T cells enriched from blood (not recorded which). V usage is TRBV18 and J usage is TRBJ2-3; no clear D gene. CDR3 protein: CASSPNARSLTDTQYF. For the CDR3, the DNA is TGTGCCAGCTCACCGAACGCACGGAGCCTAACAGATACGCAGTATTTT. The full variable domain, in which reference TRBV18 and TRBJ2-3 provide the parts outside the CDR3, is NAGVMQNPRHLVRRRGQEARLRCSPMKGHSHVYWYRQLPEEGLKFMVYLQKENIIDESGMPKERFSAEFPKEGPSILRIQQVVRGDSAAYFCASSPNARSLTDTQYFGPGTRLTVL.